Given below is one T cell receptor beta chain in context. V lost 5 bases and J lost 6; bases outside the gene matches: 6. Looked up from germline, CDR1 is ENHRY and CDR2 is SYGVKD. CDR3 length: 14 amino acids. How the authors handled the data: Nucleated cell counts were estimated from reference gene primer amplification. TCRdb keeps only in-frame clones here, not all; method: immunoSEQ multiplex PCR. The D gene and trimming were derived from the DNA, and the V and J assignments and clone size from that table. The table includes approximately 89,000 clones, 80% to 95% detected once. This entry comes from a study of blood T cell repertoires in COVID-19. Across the whole study: Samples taken during acute and convalescent COVID-19 were collected in the United States, Italy and Spain. PBMCs, B-cell-depleted T cells, or T cells provided the cDNA or gDNA that made up the material.

Sequenced sample: peripheral blood. The V gene is TRBV10-3, the J gene TRBJ2-1; TRBD1 matches at 8 bases. The receptor comes from a woman between 55 and 75 years old with active COVID-19. Here the CDR3 DNA reads TGTGCCATCAGTTTAACCGGGACAGGCAATGAGCAGTTCTTC. Protein product: CAISLTGTGNEQFF.